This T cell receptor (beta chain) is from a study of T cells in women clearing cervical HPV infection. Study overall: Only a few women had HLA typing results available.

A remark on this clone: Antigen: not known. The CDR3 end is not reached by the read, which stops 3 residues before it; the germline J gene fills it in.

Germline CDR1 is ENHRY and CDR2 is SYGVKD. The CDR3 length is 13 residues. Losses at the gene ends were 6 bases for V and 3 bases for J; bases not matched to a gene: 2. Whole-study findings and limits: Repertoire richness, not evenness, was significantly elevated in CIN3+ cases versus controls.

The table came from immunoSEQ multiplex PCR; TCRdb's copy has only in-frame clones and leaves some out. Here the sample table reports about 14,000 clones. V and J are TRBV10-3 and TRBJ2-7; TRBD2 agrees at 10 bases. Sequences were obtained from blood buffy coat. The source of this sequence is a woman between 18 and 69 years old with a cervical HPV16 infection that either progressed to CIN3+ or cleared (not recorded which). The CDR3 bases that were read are TGTGCCATCAGGCTAGCGGGGGACTACGAG. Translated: CAIRLAGDYE. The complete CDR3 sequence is CAIRLAGDYEQYF.